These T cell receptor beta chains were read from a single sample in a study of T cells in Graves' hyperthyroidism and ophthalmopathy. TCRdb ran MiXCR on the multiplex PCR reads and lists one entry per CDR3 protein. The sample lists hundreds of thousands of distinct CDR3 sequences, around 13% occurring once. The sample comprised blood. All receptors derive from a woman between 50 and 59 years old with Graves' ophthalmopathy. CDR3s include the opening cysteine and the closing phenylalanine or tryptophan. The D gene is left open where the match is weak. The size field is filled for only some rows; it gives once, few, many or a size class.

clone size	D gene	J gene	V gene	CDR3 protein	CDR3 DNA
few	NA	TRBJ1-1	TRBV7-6	CASSTEDGNDNTEAFF	TGTGCCAGCAGCACCGAGGACGGGAATGATAACACTGAAGCTTTCTTT
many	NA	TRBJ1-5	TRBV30	CAWSGGGTQPQHF	TGTGCCTGGAGTGGAGGCGGAACTCAGCCCCAGCATTTT
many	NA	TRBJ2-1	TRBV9	CASSVGGEFSYNEQFF	TGTGCCAGCAGCGTAGGAGGAGAATTCTCCTACAATGAGCAGTTCTTC
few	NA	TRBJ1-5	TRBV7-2	CASRDSHNQPQHF	TGTGCCAGCAGGGACAGTCACAATCAGCCCCAGCATTTT
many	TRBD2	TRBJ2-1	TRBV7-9	CASSLVRLREDLQFF	TGTGCCAGCAGCTTAGTTAGGTTGCGGGAGGACTTGCAGTTCTTC
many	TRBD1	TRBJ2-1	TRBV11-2	CASSKGQATNEQFF	TGTGCCAGCAGCAAAGGACAGGCTACCAATGAGCAGTTCTTC
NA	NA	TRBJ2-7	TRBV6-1	CASSLNSEYEQYF	TGTGCCAGCAGTCTGAACAGCGAGTACGAGCAGTACTTC
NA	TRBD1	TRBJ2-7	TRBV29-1	CSVRDRQGWVYEQYF	TGCAGCGTTCGGGATCGACAGGGGTGGGTCTACGAGCAGTACTTC
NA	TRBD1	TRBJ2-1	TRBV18	CASSPAQGVGEQFF	TGTGCCAGCTCACCCGCACAGGGGGTAGGGGAGCAGTTCTTC
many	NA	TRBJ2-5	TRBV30	CASRRTQETQYF	TGTGCCTCGCGGAGGACCCAAGAGACCCAGTACTTC
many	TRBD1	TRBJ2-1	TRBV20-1	CSATGTGEDNEQFF	TGCAGTGCAACCGGGACAGGGGAGGACAATGAGCAGTTCTTC
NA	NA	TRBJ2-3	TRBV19	CASSIDPGLSADTQYF	TGTGCCAGTAGTATAGATCCGGGGCTCAGCGCAGATACGCAGTATTTT
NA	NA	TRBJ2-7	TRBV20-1	CSASAGGSYEQYF	TGCAGTGCTTCAGCGGGCGGCTCCTACGAGCAGTACTTC
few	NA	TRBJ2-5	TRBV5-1	CASSLEGRQAGQETQYF	TGCGCCAGCAGCTTGGAGGGCAGGCAAGCAGGACAAGAGACCCAGTACTTC
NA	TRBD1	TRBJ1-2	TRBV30	CAYQDRGNGYTF	TGTGCCTATCAAGACAGGGGCAATGGCTACACCTTC
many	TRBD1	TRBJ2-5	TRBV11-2	CASSAGQGRLETQYF	TGTGCCAGCAGCGCGGGACAGGGGCGATTAGAGACCCAGTACTTC
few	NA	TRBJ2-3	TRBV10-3	CAIAEGPGTDTQYF	TGTGCCATCGCCGAGGGTCCGGGCACAGATACGCAGTATTTT
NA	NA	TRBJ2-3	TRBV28	CASSPRRFSSTDTQYF	TGTGCCAGCAGCCCGCGACGGTTCTCTAGCACAGATACGCAGTATTTT
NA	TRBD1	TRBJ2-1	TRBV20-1	CSASDSEQGFGNEQFF	TGCAGTGCATCAGACTCGGAACAGGGGTTCGGCAATGAGCAGTTCTTC
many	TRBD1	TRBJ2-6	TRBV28	CASSPWRDRISGANVLTF	TGTGCCAGCAGCCCTTGGAGGGACAGGATCTCTGGGGCCAACGTCCTGACTTTC